This TCR beta chain was found in a study of OX40 agonist ivuxolimab in advanced cancers. Produced via immunoSEQ multiplex PCR; TCRdb's table is partial and in-frame only. Altogether about 26,000 clones are present, 70% to 90% being singletons, with the ten largest covering roughly a fifth. The CDR3 totals 16 residues. Study-wide points: Fewer expanded clones were found on average in CD4+ than in CD8+ T cells.

Only one count was recorded for this clone. As yet, its antigen is unknown. This specimen was CD4+ or CD8+ T cells sorted from blood, taken in a trial of the OX40 agonist ivuxolimab. The source of this sequence is an adult with an advanced solid tumor such as melanoma, head and neck, liver or kidney cancer. The chain couples TRBV12-2 to TRBJ2-1; the table calls TRBD2, which could not be checked here. TRBV12-2 corresponds to a pseudogene. Here the CDR3 reads CASRLLGKRGYNEQFF. DNA of the CDR3: TGTGCAAGTCGCTTACTCGGCAAGCGGGGCTACAATGAGCAGTTCTTC.